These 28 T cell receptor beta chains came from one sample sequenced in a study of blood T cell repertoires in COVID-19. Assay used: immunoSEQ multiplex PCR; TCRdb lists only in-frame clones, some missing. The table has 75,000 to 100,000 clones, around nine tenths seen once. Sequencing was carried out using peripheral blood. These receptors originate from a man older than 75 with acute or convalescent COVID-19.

The CDR3 protein is CASEASAGLNSPLHF. Written as DNA, the CDR3 is TGTGCCAGTGAAGCTTCGGCAGGGCTTAATTCACCCCTCCACTTT. This rearrangement joins TRBV7-9 to TRBJ1-6, with D possibly matching TRBD1 (5 bases). The V gene's germline CDR1 is SEHNR and CDR2 FQNEAQ (reference sequence). The CDR3 is made up of 15 amino acids. Trimming took off 9 bases at V and 6 bases at J, with 18 bases between the two ends.

Written as DNA, the CDR3 is TGTGCCAGCAGCGACTTAGCGGGAGGGGCGCTCAATGAGCAGTTCTTC. The encoded protein is CASSDLAGGALNEQFF. The chain recombines TRBV9 with TRBJ2-1; 11 bases map to TRBD2. The germline CDR1 and CDR2 sequences are SGDLS and YYNGEE. This CDR3 has 16 residues. V lost 3 bases to trimming and J lost 6 bases; unmatched junction nucleotides: 8.

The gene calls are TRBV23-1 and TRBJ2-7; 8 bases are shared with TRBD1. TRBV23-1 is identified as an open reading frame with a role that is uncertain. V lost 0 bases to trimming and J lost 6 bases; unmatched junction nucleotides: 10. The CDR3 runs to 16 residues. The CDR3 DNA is TGCGCCAGCAGTCAATCGGGGAGACAGGGGTTCCCCGAGCAGTACTTC. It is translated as CASSQSGRQGFPEQYF.

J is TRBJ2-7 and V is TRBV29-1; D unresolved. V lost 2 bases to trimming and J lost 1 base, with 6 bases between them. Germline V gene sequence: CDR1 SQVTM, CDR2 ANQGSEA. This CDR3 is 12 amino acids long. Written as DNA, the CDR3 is TGCAGCGTTGAACACGGGTCCTACGAGCAGTACTTC. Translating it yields CSVEHGSYEQYF.

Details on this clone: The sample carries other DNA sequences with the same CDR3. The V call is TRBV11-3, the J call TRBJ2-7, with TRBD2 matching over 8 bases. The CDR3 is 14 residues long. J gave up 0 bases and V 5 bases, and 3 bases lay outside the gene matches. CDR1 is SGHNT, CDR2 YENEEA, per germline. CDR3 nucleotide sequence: TGTGCCAGCAGCCCCGGGACTAGCTCCTACGAGCAGTACTTC. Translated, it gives CASSPGTSSYEQYF.

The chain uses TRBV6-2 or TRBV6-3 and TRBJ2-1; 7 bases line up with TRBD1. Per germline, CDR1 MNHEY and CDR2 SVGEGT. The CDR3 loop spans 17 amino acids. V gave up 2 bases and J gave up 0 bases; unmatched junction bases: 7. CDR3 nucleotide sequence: TGTGCCAGCAGTTACCCCGGCAGGGGGAGCTCCTACAATGAGCAGTTCTTC. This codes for CASSYPGRGSSYNEQFF.

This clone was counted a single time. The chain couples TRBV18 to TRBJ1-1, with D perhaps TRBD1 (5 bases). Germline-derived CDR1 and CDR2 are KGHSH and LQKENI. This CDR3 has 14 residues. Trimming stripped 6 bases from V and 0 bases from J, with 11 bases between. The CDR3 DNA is TGTGCCAGCTCCTCAGACAGCATGAACACTGAAGCTTTCTTT. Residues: CASSSDSMNTEAFF. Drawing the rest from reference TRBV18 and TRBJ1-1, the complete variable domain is NAGVMQNPRHLVRRRGQEARLRCSPMKGHSHVYWYRQLPEEGLKFMVYLQKENIIDESGMPKERFSAEFPKEGPSILRIQQVVRGDSAAYFCASSSDSMNTEAFFGQGTRLTVV.

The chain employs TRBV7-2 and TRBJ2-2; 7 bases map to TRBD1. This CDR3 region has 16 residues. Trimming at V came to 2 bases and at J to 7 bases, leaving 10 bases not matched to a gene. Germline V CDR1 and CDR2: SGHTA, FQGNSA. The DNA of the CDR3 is TGTGCCAGCAGCTTACATCCGGGACAGCATGGCGGGGAGCTGTTTTTT. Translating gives CASSLHPGQHGGELFF.

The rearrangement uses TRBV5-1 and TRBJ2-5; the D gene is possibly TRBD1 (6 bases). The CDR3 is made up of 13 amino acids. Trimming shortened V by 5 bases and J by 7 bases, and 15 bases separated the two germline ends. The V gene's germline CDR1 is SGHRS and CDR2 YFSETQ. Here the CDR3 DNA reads TGCGCCAGCAGTCCTACAGGGCCGGGGACCCAGTACTTC. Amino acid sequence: CASSPTGPGTQYF.

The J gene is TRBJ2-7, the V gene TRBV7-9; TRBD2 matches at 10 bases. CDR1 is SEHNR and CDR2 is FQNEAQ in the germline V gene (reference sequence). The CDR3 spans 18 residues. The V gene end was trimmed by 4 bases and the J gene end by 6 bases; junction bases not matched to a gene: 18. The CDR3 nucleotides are TGTGCCAGCAGCTCAAACGGGATGCTAGCGGGAGATCGGGGCGAGCAGTACTTC. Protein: CASSSNGMLAGDRGEQYF.

CDR3 loop: CASQGAMNGYTF. In nucleotides, the CDR3 is TGTGCCAGTCAGGGGGCGATGAATGGCTACACCTTC. The V and J genes are TRBV28 and TRBJ1-2; 8 positions match TRBD1. The germline V gene has CDR1 MDHEN and CDR2 SYDVKM. CDR3 size: 12 residues. Unmatched junction bases numbered 6, after V lost 9 bases and J lost 6 bases.

In DNA form, the CDR3 reads TGTGCCAGCAGCTTAGGAGACAATCAGCCCCAGCATTTT. Its translation: CASSLGDNQPQHF. The chain recombines TRBV11-2 with TRBJ1-5; unclear D gene. V gave up 1 base and J gave up 3 bases, with 4 bases separating them. The length of the CDR3 is 13 residues. CDR1 and CDR2 (germline): SGHAT, FQNNGV. Filled out from reference TRBV11-2 and TRBJ1-5, the complete variable domain reads EAGVAQSPRYKIIEKRQSVAFWCNPISGHATLYWYQQILGQGPKLLIQFQNNGVVDDSQLPKDRFSAERLKGVDSTLKIQPAKLEDSAVYLCASSLGDNQPQHFGDGTRLSIL.

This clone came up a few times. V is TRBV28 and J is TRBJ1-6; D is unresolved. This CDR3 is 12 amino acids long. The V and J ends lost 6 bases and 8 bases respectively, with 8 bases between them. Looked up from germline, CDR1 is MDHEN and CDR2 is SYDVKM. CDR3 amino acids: CASRAGDSPLHF. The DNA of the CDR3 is TGTGCCAGCAGGGCAGGCGATTCACCCCTCCACTTT.

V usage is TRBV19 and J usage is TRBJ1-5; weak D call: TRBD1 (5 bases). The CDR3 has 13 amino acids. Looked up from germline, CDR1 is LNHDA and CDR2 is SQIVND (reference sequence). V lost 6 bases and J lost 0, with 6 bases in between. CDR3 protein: CASSDSSNQPQHF. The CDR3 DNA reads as TGTGCCAGTAGCGACAGTAGCAATCAGCCCCAGCATTTT.

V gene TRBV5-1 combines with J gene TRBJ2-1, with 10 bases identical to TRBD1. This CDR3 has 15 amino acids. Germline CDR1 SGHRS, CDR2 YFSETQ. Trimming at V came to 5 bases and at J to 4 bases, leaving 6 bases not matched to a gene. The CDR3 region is CASRGTGVDYNEQFF. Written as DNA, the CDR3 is TGCGCCAGCAGAGGGACAGGGGTTGATTACAATGAGCAGTTCTTC.

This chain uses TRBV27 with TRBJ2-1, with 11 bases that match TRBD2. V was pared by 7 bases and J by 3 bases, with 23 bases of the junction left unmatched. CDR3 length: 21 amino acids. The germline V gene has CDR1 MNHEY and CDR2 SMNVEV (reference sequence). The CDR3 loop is CASTLKTLAGGPYAYYNEQFF. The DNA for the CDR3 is TGTGCCAGCACCCTTAAAACTTTAGCGGGAGGGCCTTATGCTTACTACAATGAGCAGTTCTTC.

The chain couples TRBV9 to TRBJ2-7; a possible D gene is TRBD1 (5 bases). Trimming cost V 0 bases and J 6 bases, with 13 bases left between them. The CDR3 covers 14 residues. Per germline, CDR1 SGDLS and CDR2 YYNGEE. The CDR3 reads CASSVGRVVGEQYF. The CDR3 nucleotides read TGTGCCAGCAGCGTAGGCAGGGTGGTGGGCGAGCAGTACTTC.

The DNA for the CDR3 is TGTGCCAGCAGCCGACAGGGGACCAGGGGCTACACCTTC. It codes for CASSRQGTRGYTF. J is TRBJ1-2 and V is TRBV5-4; 8 bases match TRBD1. V lost 4 bases, J lost 8 bases, and 7 bases stayed unmatched. The CDR3 extends over 13 amino acids. The germline V gene has CDR1 SGHNT and CDR2 YYREEE (reference sequence).

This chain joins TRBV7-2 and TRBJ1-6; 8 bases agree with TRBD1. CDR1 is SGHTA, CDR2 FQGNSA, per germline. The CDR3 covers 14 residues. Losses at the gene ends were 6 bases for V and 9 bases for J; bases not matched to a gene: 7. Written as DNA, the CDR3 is TGTGCCAGCAGGGGAACAGGGGGAGGTTCACCCCTCCACTTT. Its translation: CASRGTGGGSPLHF.

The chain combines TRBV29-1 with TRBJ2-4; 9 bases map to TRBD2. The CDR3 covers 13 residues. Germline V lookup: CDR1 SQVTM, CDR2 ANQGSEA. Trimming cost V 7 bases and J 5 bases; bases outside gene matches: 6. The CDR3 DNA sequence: TGCAGCGGCGGGGGGGGCAGCCAAAACATTCAGTACTTC. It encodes CSGGGGSQNIQYF.

CDR3 bases: TGTGCCAGCAGTCATCCCATTAACAGGGGTCGGGTCAAAAACATTCAGTACTTC. Translated: CASSHPINRGRVKNIQYF. The V call is TRBV6-6, the J call TRBJ2-4; 7 bases are shared with TRBD1. CDR1 and CDR2 from the germline V gene are MNHNY and SVGAGI (reference sequence). The CDR3 is made up of 18 amino acids. V lost 5 bases and J lost 3; bases outside the gene matches: 16.

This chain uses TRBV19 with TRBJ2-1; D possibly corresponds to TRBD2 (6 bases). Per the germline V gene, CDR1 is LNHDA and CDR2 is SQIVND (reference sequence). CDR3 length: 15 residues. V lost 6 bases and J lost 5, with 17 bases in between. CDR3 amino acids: CASRLHSGTDNEQFF. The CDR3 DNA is TGTGCCAGTAGACTACACTCCGGGACTGACAATGAGCAGTTCTTC.

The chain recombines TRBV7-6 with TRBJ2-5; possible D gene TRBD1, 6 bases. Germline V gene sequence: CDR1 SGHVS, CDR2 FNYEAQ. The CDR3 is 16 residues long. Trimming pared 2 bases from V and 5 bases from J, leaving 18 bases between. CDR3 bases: TGTGCCAGCAGCTTAATTTCCCAAAAGACAGGCGAGACCCAGTACTTC. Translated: CASSLISQKTGETQYF.

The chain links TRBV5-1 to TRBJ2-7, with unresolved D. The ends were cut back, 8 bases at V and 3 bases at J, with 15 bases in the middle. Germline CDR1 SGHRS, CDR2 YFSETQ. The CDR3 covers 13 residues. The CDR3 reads CASMLRGGYEQYF. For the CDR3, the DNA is TGCGCCAGTATGCTCCGCGGCGGCTACGAGCAGTACTTC.

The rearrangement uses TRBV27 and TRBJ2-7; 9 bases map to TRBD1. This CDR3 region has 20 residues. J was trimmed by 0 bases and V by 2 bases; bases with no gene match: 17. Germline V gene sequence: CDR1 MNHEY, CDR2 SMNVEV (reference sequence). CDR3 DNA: TGTGCCAGCAGTTTAAAGCCTGGGACAGGGTTTATCACCGCCTCCTACGAGCAGTACTTC. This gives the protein CASSLKPGTGFITASYEQYF.

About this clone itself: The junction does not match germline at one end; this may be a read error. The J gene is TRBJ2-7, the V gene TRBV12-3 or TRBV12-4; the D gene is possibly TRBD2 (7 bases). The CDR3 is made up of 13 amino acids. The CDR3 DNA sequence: TGTGCCAGCAGGGGGGGGGCTAGCGCCACTATGGACTTC. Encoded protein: CASRGGASATMDF.

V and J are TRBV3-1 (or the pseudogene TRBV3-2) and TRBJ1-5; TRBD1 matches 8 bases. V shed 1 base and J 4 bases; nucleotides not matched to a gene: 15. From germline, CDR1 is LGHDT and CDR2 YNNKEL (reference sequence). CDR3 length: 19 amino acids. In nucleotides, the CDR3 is TGTGCCAGCAGCCAAGGCCCTAAGGGCCGGGACAGGAATAATCAGCCCCAGCATTTT. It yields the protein CASSQGPKGRDRNNQPQHF.

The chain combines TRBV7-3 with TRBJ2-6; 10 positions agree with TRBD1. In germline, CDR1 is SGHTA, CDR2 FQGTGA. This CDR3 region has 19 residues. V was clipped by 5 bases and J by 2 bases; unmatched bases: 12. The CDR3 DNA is TGTGCCAGCAGCCACCGGGACAGGGGAGTTGGCGCTGGGGCCAACGTCCTGACTTTC. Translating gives CASSHRDRGVGAGANVLTF.